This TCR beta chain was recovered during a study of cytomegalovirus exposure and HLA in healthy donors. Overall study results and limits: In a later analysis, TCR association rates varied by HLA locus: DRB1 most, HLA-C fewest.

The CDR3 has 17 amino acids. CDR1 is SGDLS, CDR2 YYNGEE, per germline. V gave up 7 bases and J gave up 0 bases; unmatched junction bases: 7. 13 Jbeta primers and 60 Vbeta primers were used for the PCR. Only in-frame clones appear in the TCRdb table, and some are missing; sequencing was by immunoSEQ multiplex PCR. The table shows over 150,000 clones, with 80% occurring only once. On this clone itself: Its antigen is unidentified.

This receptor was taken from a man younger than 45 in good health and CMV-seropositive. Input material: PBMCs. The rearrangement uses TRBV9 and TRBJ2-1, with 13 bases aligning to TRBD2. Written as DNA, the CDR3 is TGTGCCAGCGAAGGGACTAGCGGGGTTTACTCCTACAATGAGCAGTTCTTC. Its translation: CASEGTSGVYSYNEQFF.